Presented here are 14 T cell receptor beta chains from one specimen sequenced in a study of CD8 T cells in Susac syndrome. When the RNA was reverse transcribed, random hexamers were used with an input of about 0.5 to 1 ug. TCRdb processed the immunoSEQ multiplex PCR reads anew with MiXCR; each CDR3 protein has one entry. Found here are over 95,000 distinct CDR3 sequences, about 90% of them singletons; the top ten hold 0.14%. The sequencing sample was made of CD4+ T cells from PBMCs. All receptors derive from a human donor in good health.

The V and J genes are TRBV10-3 and TRBJ2-7; a weak D match, TRBD1 (7 bases). Per the germline V gene, CDR1 is ENHRY and CDR2 is SYGVKD. CDR3 length equals 12 residues. Trimming left V 5 bases short and J 5 bases short, with 10 bases between. CDR3 residues: CAISRRGDEQYF. CDR3 sequence (DNA): TGTGCCATCAGTCGCAGGGGGGACGAGCAGTACTTC.

V is TRBV7-3 and J is TRBJ2-3, with unresolved D. Trimming removed 1 base at V and 6 bases at J, with 5 bases between. The CDR3 sequence is 12 residues long. Germline V gives CDR1 SGHTA, CDR2 FQGTGA. In nucleotides, the CDR3 is TGTGCCAGCAGCTTAAATGGGGATACGCAGTATTTT. It encodes CASSLNGDTQYF.

This chain joins TRBV3-1 and TRBJ1-3, with D possibly matching TRBD1 (5 bases). V lost 4 bases to trimming and J lost 4 bases, with 14 bases between them. This CDR3 contains 15 residues. CDR1 is LGHDT and CDR2 is YNNKEL in the germline V gene (reference sequence). The DNA of the CDR3 is TGTGCCAGCAGCCCGATGCAGGGAACGGGAAACACCATATATTTT. Translated, it gives CASSPMQGTGNTIYF.

The chain couples TRBV5-8 to TRBJ2-3; D not resolved. CDR3 length: 11 amino acids. V gave up 8 bases and J gave up 2 bases, with 6 bases separating them. Germline V gene lookup returns CDR1 SGHTS and CDR2 YDEGEE. CDR3 nucleotides: TGTGCCAGTCTTCCCACAGATACGCAGTATTTT. Translating gives CASLPTDTQYF.

The chain recombines TRBV19 with TRBJ1-5; D perhaps matches TRBD1 (5 bases). Germline lookup yields CDR1 LNHDA and CDR2 SQIVND (reference sequence). V shed 7 bases and J shed 7 bases, with 17 bases lying between them. The CDR3 has 14 residues. The CDR3 loop reads CASTHGGYGQPQHF. CDR3 DNA sequence: TGTGCCAGTACTCATGGGGGATACGGGCAGCCCCAGCATTTT.

In this sample, this clonotype turned up once. Here the CDR3 reads CASSLGGYGNEQFF. The CDR3 DNA is TGTGCCAGCAGCTTAGGAGGATATGGCAATGAGCAGTTCTTC. The chain uses TRBV11-3 and TRBJ2-1; no reliable D call. Between the trimmed V and J ends, which lost 1 base and 6 bases, there was a span of 10 bases. The CDR3 is 14 amino acids. Germline CDR1 reads SGHNT; CDR2 reads YENEEA.

The J gene is TRBJ2-3, the V gene TRBV7-3; 9 positions agree with TRBD2. V lost 5 bases, J lost 3 bases, and 6 bases stayed unmatched. Per the germline V gene, CDR1 is SGHTA and CDR2 is FQGTGA. The CDR3 contains 15 residues. The CDR3 DNA is TGTGCCAGCAGCAAGGGGCTAGCGGGAACAGATACGCAGTATTTT. It translates to CASSKGLAGTDTQYF.

The genes are TRBV24-1 and TRBJ2-3; D gene uncertain. V dropped 4 bases and J dropped 5 bases, with 3 bases sitting between them. Per the germline V gene, CDR1 is KGHDR and CDR2 is SFDVKD. CDR3 length: 11 residues. In DNA, the CDR3 is TGTGCCACCAGTGAGAGAGATACGCAGTATTTT. This sequence encodes CATSERDTQYF.

This clonotype was picked up one time. This chain connects TRBV6-2 or TRBV6-3 to TRBJ2-1; 7 bases are a match to TRBD2. This CDR3 is 18 amino acids long. Germline V lookup: CDR1 MNHEY, CDR2 SVGEGT. J lost 6 bases, V lost 6 bases, and 20 bases had no gene match. Here the CDR3 reads CASSQPAGRALPRNEQFF. CDR3 sequence (DNA): TGTGCCAGCAGCCAGCCCGCTGGGAGGGCCCTACCCCGCAATGAGCAGTTCTTC.

V and J are TRBV2 and TRBJ2-5; 14 bases agree with TRBD2. Germline CDR1 and CDR2: SNHLY and FYNNEI. With V trimmed by 1 base and J by 5 bases, 6 bases remained unmatched. CDR3 length equals 17 residues. The CDR3 loop reads CASSEDLGTSGSETQYF. The DNA for the CDR3 is TGTGCCAGCAGTGAAGACCTTGGGACTAGCGGGAGCGAGACCCAGTACTTC.

The rearrangement links TRBV12-3 or TRBV12-4 to TRBJ2-3, with TRBD2 matching 8 bases. The V gene end was trimmed by 3 bases and the J gene end by 6 bases; junction bases not matched to a gene: 11. CDR3 length equals 16 residues. The CDR3 region is CASSFQAGAIKDTQYF. CDR3 nucleotides: TGTGCCAGCAGTTTCCAAGCGGGGGCGATTAAGGATACGCAGTATTTT.

This chain joins TRBV7-2 and TRBJ2-5; D gene uncertain. The CDR3 covers 11 residues. V dropped 7 bases and J dropped 6 bases, with 9 bases sitting between them. CDR1 and CDR2 from the germline V gene are SGHTA and FQGNSA. DNA of the CDR3: TGTGCCAGCACCACGATGAAGACCCAGTACTTC. Protein: CASTTMKTQYF. Full variable domain (remainder filled in from reference TRBV7-2 and TRBJ2-5): GAGVSQSPSNKVTEKGKDVELRCDPISGHTALYWYRQSLGQGLEFLIYFQGNSAPDKSGLPSDRFSAERTGGSVSTLTIQRTQQEDSAVYLCASTTMKTQYFGPGTRLLVL.

The chain uses TRBV2 and TRBJ2-1; D is uncertain. This CDR3 spans 13 amino acids. Germline lookup yields CDR1 SNHLY and CDR2 FYNNEI. Trimming shortened V by 4 bases and J by 5 bases, and 9 bases separated the two germline ends. CDR3 nucleotides: TGTGCCAGCAGTGTTGGAAGGAACAATGAGCAGTTCTTC. Protein sequence: CASSVGRNNEQFF.

This chain joins TRBV5-1 and TRBJ1-1; TRBD1 is a possible D gene (6 bases). Between the trimmed V and J ends, which lost 3 bases and 0 bases, there was a span of 12 bases. Germline V gene lookup returns CDR1 SGHRS and CDR2 YFSETQ. This CDR3 contains 15 residues. CDR3 DNA: TGCGCCAGCAGCTCCGGGGGCCGGGTGAACACTGAAGCTTTCTTT. It is translated as CASSSGGRVNTEAFF.